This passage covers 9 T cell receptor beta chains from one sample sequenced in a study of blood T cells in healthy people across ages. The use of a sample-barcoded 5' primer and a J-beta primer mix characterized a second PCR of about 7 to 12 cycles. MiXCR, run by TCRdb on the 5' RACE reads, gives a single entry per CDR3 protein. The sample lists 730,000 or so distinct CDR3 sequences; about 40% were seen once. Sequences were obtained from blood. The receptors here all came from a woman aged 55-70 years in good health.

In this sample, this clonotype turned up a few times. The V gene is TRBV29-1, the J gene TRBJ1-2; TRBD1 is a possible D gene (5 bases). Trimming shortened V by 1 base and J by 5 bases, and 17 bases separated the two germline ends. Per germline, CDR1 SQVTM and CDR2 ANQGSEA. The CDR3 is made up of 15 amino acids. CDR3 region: CSVEGGVGTLYGYTF. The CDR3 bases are TGCAGCGTTGAAGGGGGTGTGGGGACCCTTTATGGCTACACCTTC.

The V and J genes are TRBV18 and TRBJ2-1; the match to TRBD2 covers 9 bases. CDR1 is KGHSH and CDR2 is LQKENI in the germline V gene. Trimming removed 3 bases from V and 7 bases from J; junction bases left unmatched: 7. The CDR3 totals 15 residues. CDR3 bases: TGTGCCAGCTCACCCGCGGGAGGGCCAGGAAATGAGCAGTTCTTC. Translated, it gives CASSPAGGPGNEQFF.

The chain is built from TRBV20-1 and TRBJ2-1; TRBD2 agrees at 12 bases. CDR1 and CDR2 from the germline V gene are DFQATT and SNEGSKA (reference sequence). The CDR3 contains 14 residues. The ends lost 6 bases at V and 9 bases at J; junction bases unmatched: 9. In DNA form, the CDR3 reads TGCAGTGCAGGACTAGCGGGAACTGTCGGTGAGCAGTTCTTC. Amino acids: CSAGLAGTVGEQFF.

The CDR3 bases are TGTGCCAGCACCCGGGACTCTCTCAGCACAGATACGCAGTATTTT. This codes for CASTRDSLSTDTQYF. The chain links TRBV9 to TRBJ2-3, with D possibly being TRBD2 (6 bases). Trimming stripped 6 bases from V and 0 bases from J, with 14 bases between. The CDR3 covers 15 residues. Germline CDR1 and CDR2: SGDLS and YYNGEE.

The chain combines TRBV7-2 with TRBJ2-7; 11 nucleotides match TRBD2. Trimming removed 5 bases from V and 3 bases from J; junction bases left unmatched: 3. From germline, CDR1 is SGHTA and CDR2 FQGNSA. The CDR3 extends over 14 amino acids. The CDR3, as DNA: TGTGCCAGCAGCGTGACTAGCGGGGACTACGAGCAGTACTTC. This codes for CASSVTSGDYEQYF.

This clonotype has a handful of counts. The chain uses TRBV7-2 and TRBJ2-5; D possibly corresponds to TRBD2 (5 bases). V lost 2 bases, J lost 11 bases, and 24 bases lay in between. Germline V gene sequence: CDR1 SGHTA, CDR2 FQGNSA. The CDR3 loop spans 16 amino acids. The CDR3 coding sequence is TGTGCCAGCAGCTTAAACGGGGTACAATCTTACAATGAGCAGTACTTC. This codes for CASSLNGVQSYNEQYF.

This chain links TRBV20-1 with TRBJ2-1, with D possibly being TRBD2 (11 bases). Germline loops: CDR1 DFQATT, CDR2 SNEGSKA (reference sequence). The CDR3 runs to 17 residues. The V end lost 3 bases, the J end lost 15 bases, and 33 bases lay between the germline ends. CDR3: CSASPGTGAGTSGGLFF. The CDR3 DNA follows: TGCAGTGCTAGTCCCGGGACAGGGGCCGGGACTAGCGGAGGACTGTTCTTC.

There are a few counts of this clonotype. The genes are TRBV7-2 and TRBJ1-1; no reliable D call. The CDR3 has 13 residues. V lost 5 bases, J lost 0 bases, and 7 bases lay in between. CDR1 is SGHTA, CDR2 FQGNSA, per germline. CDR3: CASSPPLNTEAFF. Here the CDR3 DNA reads TGTGCCAGCAGCCCACCACTGAACACTGAAGCTTTCTTT. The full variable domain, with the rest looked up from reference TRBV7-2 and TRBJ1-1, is GAGVSQSPSNKVTEKGKDVELRCDPISGHTALYWYRQSLGQGLEFLIYFQGNSAPDKSGLPSDRFSAERTGGSVSTLTIQRTQQEDSAVYLCASSPPLNTEAFFGQGTRLTVV.

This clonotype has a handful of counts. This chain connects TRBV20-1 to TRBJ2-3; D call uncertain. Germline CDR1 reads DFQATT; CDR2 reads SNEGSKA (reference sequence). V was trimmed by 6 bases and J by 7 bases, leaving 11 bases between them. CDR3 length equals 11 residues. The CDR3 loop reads CSAPLAYTQYF. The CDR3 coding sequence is TGCAGTGCCCCCCTCGCGTATACGCAGTATTTT.